Listed here are 26 T cell receptor beta chains from one sample, sequenced in a study of control samples from healthy donors and cancer patients (dated by TCRdb to the early 2020s). Library method: the immunoSEQ multiplex PCR assay. As stored in TCRdb, this immuneACCESS dataset retains in-frame rearrangements with V and J assigned. A fraction of the clones does not appear; measured against another copy, unresolved V genes explain less than half of the discrepancy, and the remainder lacks a known reason. The sample data list approximately 86,000 clones, and 85% to 90% of these were observed just once. The ten largest make up around 2.1% of the sample. Sequencing used blood. All receptors come from a woman aged 40 to 50 in good health.

A note on this clone: Mismatch with germline at one junction end may stem from a read error. The chain employs TRBV9 and TRBJ2-7; 8 bases agree with TRBD1. The V gene's germline CDR1 is SGDLS and CDR2 YYNGEE. This CDR3 spans 14 amino acids. The CDR3 DNA reads TGTACCAGCACTCCTGACAGGGGCGTCTACGAGCAGTACTTC. Translating it yields CTSTPDRGVYEQYF.

Points on this clone: The sample carries other DNA sequences with the same CDR3. J is TRBJ2-1 and V is TRBV6-5; the match to TRBD2 covers 7 bases. Germline lookup yields CDR1 MNHEY and CDR2 SVGAGI. The CDR3 covers 15 residues. After removal of 6 bases from V and 2 bases from J, the junction contained 7 bases not matched to a gene. CDR3 loop: CASSRGGGAYNEQFF. Written as DNA, the CDR3 is TGTGCCAGCAGCCGCGGGGGAGGGGCCTACAATGAGCAGTTCTTC.

The CDR3 sequence: CASSSGTAGGANVLTF. The CDR3 DNA is TGTGCCAGCAGCTCCGGGACGGCTGGGGGGGCCAACGTCCTGACTTTC. The gene calls are TRBV7-2 and TRBJ2-6, with D possibly called TRBD1 or TRBD2 (5 bases each). CDR3 length equals 16 residues. Germline-derived CDR1 and CDR2 are SGHTA and FQGNSA. The ends were cut back, 4 bases at V and 4 bases at J, with 14 bases in the middle.

CDR3 region: CASSPTLSTGGSPLHF. Written as DNA, the CDR3 is TGTGCCAGTAGCCCAACGCTATCGACTGGGGGTTCACCCCTCCACTTT. The chain joins TRBV19 to TRBJ1-6, with D possibly TRBD1 on 5 matching bases. Trimming removed 6 bases at V and 9 bases at J, with 21 bases between. Germline lookup yields CDR1 LNHDA and CDR2 SQIVND (reference sequence). The CDR3 sequence is 16 residues long.

This clone was counted between two and nine times. The V call is TRBV3-1 (or the pseudogene TRBV3-2), the J call TRBJ1-2; D call uncertain. There are 13 residues in the CDR3. Between the trimmed V and J ends, which lost 4 bases and 8 bases, there was a span of 14 bases. Germline V CDR1 and CDR2: LGHDT, YNNKEL (reference sequence). CDR3 nucleotide sequence: TGTGCCAGCAGCCGACGGGAGGGAGGAGGCTACACCTTC. It codes for CASSRREGGGYTF.

The rearrangement uses TRBV7-3 and TRBJ1-1, with D possibly TRBD1 on 5 matching bases. Trimming took off 4 bases at V and 4 bases at J, with 10 bases between the two ends. Germline V gene data show CDR1 as SGHTA and CDR2 as FQGTGA. The CDR3 is 13 amino acids. The CDR3 DNA reads as TGTGCCAGCAGCTCGCCGGGGGGCACTGAAGCTTTCTTT. Translated: CASSSPGGTEAFF.

The chain recombines TRBV19 with TRBJ2-5; weak D call: TRBD2 (5 bases). Germline CDR1 LNHDA, CDR2 SQIVND (reference sequence). The CDR3 sequence is 15 residues long. The V end lost 6 bases, the J end lost 5 bases, and 19 bases lay between the germline ends. This chain's CDR3 is CASSPRASMDETQYF. The CDR3 DNA reads TGTGCCAGTAGCCCGCGGGCTAGCATGGATGAGACCCAGTACTTC.

The sample holds one count of this clone. The rearrangement uses TRBV5-4 and TRBJ2-3; D gene ambiguous. CDR1 is SGHNT, CDR2 YYREEE, per germline (reference sequence). V was trimmed by 0 bases and J by 1 base, leaving 12 bases between them. The length of the CDR3 is 16 residues. The CDR3 loop reads CASSLAHKSGTDTQYF. The CDR3, as DNA: TGTGCCAGCAGCTTGGCACACAAGTCGGGCACAGATACGCAGTATTTT.

This clone has a handful of counts. CDR3 coding DNA: TGTGCCAGCAGCTTGGAGGCAGGCTCCTATTCCCCCCAGCCCCAGCATTTT. It translates to CASSLEAGSYSPQPQHF. The genes are TRBV5-5 and TRBJ1-5; D is unclear. Germline CDR1 is SGHKS and CDR2 is YYEKEE (reference sequence). This CDR3 has 17 residues. Trimming took off 0 bases at V and 7 bases at J, with 20 bases between the two ends.

The gene calls are TRBV4-1 and TRBJ2-2, with D possibly matching TRBD1 (5 bases). Per germline, CDR1 MGHRA and CDR2 YSYEKL. V was shortened by 1 base and J by 3 bases, with 15 bases between the two germline ends. The CDR3 has 17 residues. This CDR3 reads CASSQVKAGIHTGELFF. Written as DNA, the CDR3 is TGCGCCAGCAGCCAAGTGAAGGCAGGGATACACACCGGGGAGCTGTTTTTT.

This clone was observed once. V is TRBV2 and J is TRBJ1-2; D gene uncertain. The CDR3 covers 14 residues. V was pared by 6 bases and J by 2 bases, with 13 bases between. CDR1 and CDR2 (germline): SNHLY, FYNNEI. CDR3 sequence (DNA): TGTGCCAGCAGAACCCCTTGGGGAAACTATGGCTACACCTTC. Protein sequence: CASRTPWGNYGYTF.

J is TRBJ2-3 and V is TRBV7-2; weak D call: TRBD2 (5 bases). The CDR3 has 15 residues. CDR1 is SGHTA and CDR2 is FQGNSA in the germline V gene. Trimming stripped 5 bases from V and 4 bases from J, with 16 bases between. CDR3 DNA sequence: TGTGCCAGCAGCATCGAGGGATATCGAGCAGATACGCAGTATTTT. Translating it yields CASSIEGYRADTQYF.

The chain employs TRBV7-2 and TRBJ1-1; D is undetermined. This CDR3 is 14 amino acids long. Germline CDR1 SGHTA, CDR2 FQGNSA. The V gene lost 3 bases and the J gene lost 5 bases, with 13 bases spanning the gap. The CDR3 DNA reads TGTGCCAGCAGCTTCGACACCTTGAGGACTGAAGCTTTCTTT. Its protein is CASSFDTLRTEAFF.

V is TRBV15 and J is TRBJ2-7; 10 bases match TRBD1. The CDR3 has 14 residues. Germline V lookup: CDR1 LNHNV, CDR2 YYDKDF (reference sequence). The trim removed 4 bases at V and 3 bases at J, leaving 3 bases unmatched. The CDR3 DNA reads as TGTGCCACCAGCACTAGGACAGGGGGCTACGAGCAGTACTTC. It encodes CATSTRTGGYEQYF. The full variable domain, with the rest looked up from reference TRBV15 and TRBJ2-7, is DAMVIQNPRYQVTQFGKPVTLSCSQTLNHNVMYWYQQKSSQAPKLLFHYYDKDFNNEADTPDNFQSRRPNTSFCFLDIRSPGLGDTAMYLCATSTRTGGYEQYFGPGTRLTVT.

This chain joins TRBV4-3 and TRBJ2-1; 7 bases align to TRBD2. The CDR3 is 15 amino acids. Losses at the gene ends were 3 bases for V and 4 bases for J; bases not matched to a gene: 6. Germline loops: CDR1 LGHNA, CDR2 YSLEER. The CDR3 region is CASSHAGTTYNEQFF. In DNA, the CDR3 is TGCGCCAGCAGCCACGCCGGGACTACTTACAATGAGCAGTTCTTC.

This sequence joins TRBV7-9 and TRBJ1-2; D not resolved. This CDR3 has 12 residues. V lost 5 bases and J 6 bases, leaving 10 bases between the germline ends. The germline V gene has CDR1 SEHNR and CDR2 FQNEAQ (reference sequence). This chain's CDR3 is CASSDNQDGYTF. The CDR3 DNA reads TGTGCCAGCAGCGACAACCAGGATGGCTACACCTTC.

The V call is TRBV11-3, the J call TRBJ1-2; 8 nucleotides match TRBD1. V was pared by 4 bases and J by 6 bases, with 10 bases of the junction left unmatched. This CDR3 spans 15 amino acids. Germline CDR1 reads SGHNT; CDR2 reads YENEEA. The CDR3 region is CASSSNGQGADGYTF. CDR3 in DNA: TGTGCCAGCAGCTCCAACGGGCAGGGGGCTGATGGCTACACCTTC. The complete variable domain, with remaining parts taken from reference TRBV11-3 and TRBJ1-2, reads EAGVVQSPRYKIIEKKQPVAFWCNPISGHNTLYWYLQNLGQGPELLIRYENEEAVDDSQLPKDRFSAERLKGVDSTLKIQPAELGDSAVYLCASSSNGQGADGYTFGSGTRLTVV.

This rearrangement joins TRBV5-6 to TRBJ2-6; the D is unclear. V gave up 3 bases and J gave up 2 bases, with 6 bases separating them. The CDR3 contains 14 residues. Germline assignment: CDR1 SGHDT and CDR2 YYEEEE. The CDR3 region is CASSSRAGANVLTF. CDR3 in DNA: TGTGCCAGCAGCTCCCGAGCTGGGGCCAACGTCCTGACTTTC.

The chain combines TRBV4-2 with TRBJ1-1; TRBD1 aligns across 7 bases. CDR3 size: 15 residues. Trimming cost V 1 base and J 3 bases; bases outside gene matches: 5. Germline V lookup: CDR1 LGHNA, CDR2 YNFKEQ. The chain's CDR3 is CASSQADREDTEAFF. The CDR3 DNA sequence: TGTGCCAGCAGCCAAGCCGACAGGGAGGACACTGAAGCTTTCTTT.

The chain couples TRBV6-2 or TRBV6-3 to TRBJ2-7; D may be TRBD2 (6 bases). The CDR3 sequence is 17 residues long. Germline values: CDR1 MNHEY, CDR2 SVGEGT. The V gene lost 4 bases and the J gene lost 3 bases, with 22 bases spanning the gap. CDR3 region: CASSFLFLIAANYEQYF. CDR3 coding DNA: TGTGCCAGCAGTTTCCTCTTTTTGATAGCGGCTAACTACGAGCAGTACTTC.

The chain uses TRBV5-1 and TRBJ2-2; no firm D call. V was clipped by 4 bases and J by 3 bases, with 7 bases between them. Germline V lookup: CDR1 SGHRS, CDR2 YFSETQ. This CDR3 contains 13 residues. CDR3 nucleotides: TGCGCCAGCAGCCTTTACCACACCGGGGAGCTGTTTTTT. It codes for CASSLYHTGELFF.

The chain uses TRBV10-3 and TRBJ2-3; D gene ambiguous. V shed 3 bases and J shed 0 bases, with 4 bases lying between them. Germline lookup yields CDR1 ENHRY and CDR2 SYGVKD. CDR3 length equals 13 residues. The CDR3 DNA sequence: TGTGCCATCAGTGACAGTAGCACAGATACGCAGTATTTT. Translation gives CAISDSSTDTQYF.

This CDR3 reads CASSLYVPDEQFF. CDR3 nucleotide sequence: TGTGCCAGCAGCTTATATGTTCCGGATGAGCAGTTCTTC. This chain joins TRBV7-2 and TRBJ2-1; D not certain. Germline lookup yields CDR1 SGHTA and CDR2 FQGNSA. The CDR3 length is 13 residues. Trimming pared 2 bases from V and 8 bases from J, leaving 10 bases between.

The V call is TRBV5-1, the J call TRBJ2-7, with 7 nucleotides matching TRBD1. This CDR3 has 16 residues. J was trimmed by 0 bases and V by 4 bases; bases with no gene match: 10. From germline, CDR1 is SGHRS and CDR2 YFSETQ. This chain's CDR3 is CASSPTGAGGSYEQYF. In DNA, the CDR3 is TGCGCCAGCAGCCCTACCGGGGCAGGGGGCTCCTACGAGCAGTACTTC.

The count of this clone is one. V and J are TRBV24-1 and TRBJ2-2, with a weak D call TRBD1 (6 bases). Trimming left V 0 bases short and J 4 bases short, with 14 bases between. The germline V gene encodes CDR1 KGHDR and CDR2 SFDVKD. There are 17 residues in the CDR3. CDR3 nucleotides: TGTGCCACCAGTGATTTGGGGGGCCGGGGAACCACCGGGGAGCTGTTTTTT. This encodes CATSDLGGRGTTGELFF.

The V gene is TRBV12-3 or TRBV12-4, the J gene TRBJ1-5, with D tentatively TRBD1 (5 bases). The CDR3 is made up of 13 amino acids. Trimming took 3 bases from V and 3 from J, leaving 6 bases between them. Here the CDR3 reads CASSFRANQPQHF. CDR3 DNA: TGTGCCAGCAGTTTCAGGGCCAATCAGCCCCAGCATTTT.